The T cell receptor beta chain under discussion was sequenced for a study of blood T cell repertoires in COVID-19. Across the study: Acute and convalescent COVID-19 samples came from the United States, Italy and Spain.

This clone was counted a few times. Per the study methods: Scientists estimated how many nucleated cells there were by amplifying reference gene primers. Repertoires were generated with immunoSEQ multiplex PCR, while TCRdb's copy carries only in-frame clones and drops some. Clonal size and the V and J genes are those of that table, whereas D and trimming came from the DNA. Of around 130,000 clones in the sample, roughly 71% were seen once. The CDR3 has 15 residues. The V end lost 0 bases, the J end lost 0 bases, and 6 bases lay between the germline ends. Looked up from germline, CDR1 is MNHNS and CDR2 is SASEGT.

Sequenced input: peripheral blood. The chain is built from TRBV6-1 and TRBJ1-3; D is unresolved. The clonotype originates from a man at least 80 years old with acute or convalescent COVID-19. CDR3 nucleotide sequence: TGTGCCAGCAGTGAAGCTGGTAGCTCTGGAAACACCATATATTTT. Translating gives CASSEAGSSGNTIYF.